The 30 T cell receptor beta chains in this list originate from one sample, sequenced in a study of Ad26.COV2.S vaccination and SARS-CoV-2 variants (dated by TCRdb to the early 2020s). Library creation used the immunoSEQ multiplex PCR assay. In TCRdb, the immuneACCESS table is reduced to in-frame sequences with V and J assigned. These tables do not hold every clone; where another copy was compared, an unresolved V gene accounts for under half, and the others remain unexplained. The sample has over 85,000 clones on record, about four fifths of them singletons. The ten most abundant clones make up 15% to 20% of the sample. The sample's time point, from its label and the paper: individuals recovered from natural SARS-CoV-2 infection. The sequencing here drew on peripheral blood, taken after recovery from COVID-19. All receptors come from a human donor who had recovered from COVID-19.

V gene TRBV7-9 combines with J gene TRBJ2-7, with a tentative D call TRBD1 (6 bases). V was pared by 4 bases and J by 2 bases, with 12 bases between. In germline, CDR1 is SEHNR, CDR2 FQNEAQ (reference sequence). CDR3 length: 14 residues. This CDR3 is CASSSTGTTYEQYF. The CDR3 nucleotides are TGTGCCAGCAGCTCCACCGGGACAACCTACGAGCAGTACTTC.

The chain combines TRBV13 with TRBJ2-5; D ambiguous. The CDR3 sequence is 12 residues long. Trimming cost V 5 bases and J 5 bases, with 9 bases left between them. Germline CDR1 and CDR2: PRHDT and FYEKMQ (reference sequence). This CDR3 reads CASSHGRETQYF. The CDR3 DNA reads TGTGCCAGCAGCCACGGGCGGGAGACCCAGTACTTC.

V is TRBV2 and J is TRBJ1-1; TRBD1 matches 7 bases. V lost 8 bases to trimming and J lost 0 bases; unmatched junction nucleotides: 6. The germline CDR1 and CDR2 sequences are SNHLY and FYNNEI. This CDR3 region has 14 residues. As DNA, the CDR3 is TGTGCCAGCTCGAGACAGGGTATGAACACTGAAGCTTTCTTT. It is translated as CASSRQGMNTEAFF.

This clone appeared a single time. The CDR3 DNA reads TGTGCCAGCAGCGTAGGCGGACAGTCTGGAAACACCATATATTTT. Encoded protein: CASSVGGQSGNTIYF. The rearrangement uses TRBV9 and TRBJ1-3, with TRBD1 as a possible D gene (6 bases). Between the trimmed V and J ends, which lost 0 bases and 1 base, there was a span of 8 bases. Germline CDR1 reads SGDLS; CDR2 reads YYNGEE. This CDR3 spans 15 amino acids.

The sample holds a few counts of this clone. The V gene is TRBV5-1, the J gene TRBJ2-7, with TRBD1 matching 9 bases. This CDR3 has 15 residues. J gave up 3 bases and V 4 bases, and 8 bases lay outside the gene matches. Looked up from germline, CDR1 is SGHRS and CDR2 is YFSETQ. CDR3 residues: CASSPSGTGIYEQYF. In nucleotides, the CDR3 is TGCGCCAGCAGCCCGTCCGGGACAGGGATCTACGAGCAGTACTTC.

V usage is TRBV5-6 and J usage is TRBJ1-3; D is undetermined. V was shortened by 1 base and J by 4 bases, with 12 bases between the two germline ends. The CDR3 consists of 15 residues. Germline V gene sequence: CDR1 SGHDT, CDR2 YYEEEE. This CDR3 is CASSLRAGMGNTIYF. The DNA of the CDR3 is TGTGCCAGCAGCTTGCGGGCAGGAATGGGAAACACCATATATTTT.

This sequence joins TRBV24-1 and TRBJ2-7; D perhaps matches TRBD1 (6 bases). This CDR3 is built from 18 residues. The V end lost 4 bases, the J end lost 0 bases, and 21 bases lay between the germline ends. Germline lookup yields CDR1 KGHDR and CDR2 SFDVKD. Here the CDR3 reads CATSEADLGQTFSYEQYF. DNA of the CDR3: TGTGCCACCAGTGAGGCCGATCTGGGACAAACTTTCTCCTACGAGCAGTACTTC.

The V gene is TRBV3-1 (or the pseudogene TRBV3-2), the J gene TRBJ2-7; the match to TRBD1 covers 12 bases. J lost 0 bases, V lost 0 bases, and 9 bases had no gene match. CDR1 and CDR2 (germline): LGHDT, YNNKEL (reference sequence). This CDR3 spans 19 amino acids. CDR3: CASSQERDRGRSHSYEQYF. The CDR3 coding sequence is TGTGCCAGCAGCCAAGAGAGGGACAGGGGGCGGTCTCACTCCTACGAGCAGTACTTC.

CDR3 bases: TGTGCCAGCAGTTTAGGACAGGCAGATACGCAGTATTTT. It codes for CASSLGQADTQYF. The chain uses TRBV12-3 or TRBV12-4 and TRBJ2-3; D may be TRBD1 (6 bases). Trimming cost V 1 base and J 4 bases, with 6 bases left between them. The CDR3 is made up of 13 amino acids.

The CDR3 bases are TGTGCCAGTAGTACCTCTTTCCAAACGAACACCGGGGAGCTGTTTTTT. Residues: CASSTSFQTNTGELFF. The chain links TRBV19 to TRBJ2-2; D is unresolved. V was cut by 4 bases and J by 0 bases, with 12 bases left in between. This CDR3 spans 16 amino acids. The germline V gene has CDR1 LNHDA and CDR2 SQIVND (reference sequence). The whole variable domain, remainder taken from reference TRBV19 and TRBJ2-2, is DGGITQSPKYLFRKEGQNVTLSCEQNLNHDAMYWYRQDPGQGLRLIYYSQIVNDFQKGDIAEGYSVSREKKESFPLTVTSAQKNPTAFYLCASSTSFQTNTGELFFGEGSRLTVL.

This clone was seen only once. J is TRBJ1-1 and V is TRBV7-2; D perhaps matches TRBD1 (5 bases). Germline V CDR1 and CDR2: SGHTA, FQGNSA. The CDR3 has 16 amino acids. The ends were cut back, 1 base at V and 4 bases at J, with 16 bases in the middle. In DNA form, the CDR3 reads TGTGCCAGCAGCTTAGTTCAGGGACCCGCAATCACTGAAGCTTTCTTT. Translated: CASSLVQGPAITEAFF.

The rearrangement links TRBV9 to TRBJ2-5; D might be TRBD1 or TRBD2, each matching 5 bases. The CDR3 contains 14 residues. The V gene lost 4 bases and the J gene lost 3 bases, with 13 bases spanning the gap. CDR1 and CDR2 from the germline V gene are SGDLS and YYNGEE. The CDR3 region is CASSPRQRKETQYF. CDR3 bases: TGTGCCAGCAGCCCACGACAGCGGAAAGAGACCCAGTACTTC.

The V call is TRBV4-1, the J call TRBJ1-2; D is ambiguous. The CDR3 has 13 residues. Germline assignment: CDR1 MGHRA and CDR2 YSYEKL. V was cut by 1 base and J by 2 bases, with 5 bases left in between. CDR3 sequence: CASSQVTNYGYTF. The CDR3 DNA reads as TGCGCCAGCAGCCAAGTTACGAACTATGGCTACACCTTC.

The rearrangement uses TRBV5-5 and TRBJ1-4, with a weak D call TRBD1 (6 bases). Trimming pared 8 bases from V and 4 bases from J, leaving 18 bases between. The CDR3 is 15 residues long. CDR1 SGHKS and CDR2 YYEKEE come from the germline V gene (reference sequence). The CDR3: CASTEGGRDNEKLFF. As DNA, the CDR3 is TGTGCCAGTACAGAGGGGGGGCGCGATAATGAAAAACTGTTTTTT.

The V gene is TRBV20-1, the J gene TRBJ2-5; D not certain. The CDR3 is 10 amino acids. CDR1 and CDR2 from the germline V gene are DFQATT and SNEGSKA (reference sequence). The V and J ends lost 3 bases and 5 bases respectively, with 4 bases between them. This CDR3 reads CSASGETQYF. DNA of the CDR3: TGCAGTGCTAGCGGGGAGACCCAGTACTTC.

The CDR3 coding sequence is TGTGCCAGCAGCCGAAGGACTAGCGGGGGACAAGAGACCCAGTACTTC. It codes for CASSRRTSGGQETQYF. This chain joins TRBV28 and TRBJ2-5, with 13 bases aligning to TRBD2. From germline, CDR1 is MDHEN and CDR2 SYDVKM. The V segment lost 6 bases and the J segment 2 bases; nucleotides outside the gene matches: 6. CDR3 size: 16 residues.

This chain connects TRBV6-5 to TRBJ2-5; TRBD2 matches at 9 bases. The germline V gene encodes CDR1 MNHEY and CDR2 SVGAGI. CDR3 length: 15 residues. The trim removed 6 bases at V and 5 bases at J, leaving 10 bases unmatched. CDR3 DNA sequence: TGTGCCAGCAGCCCCCAGAGCGGGAGGCATGAGACCCAGTACTTC. Translation gives CASSPQSGRHETQYF.

This rearrangement joins TRBV3-1 (or the pseudogene TRBV3-2) to TRBJ1-3; D gene unclear. This CDR3 has 13 amino acids. Per the germline V gene, CDR1 is LGHDT and CDR2 is YNNKEL (reference sequence). V was cut by 5 bases and J by 1 base, with 6 bases left in between. The CDR3 nucleotides read TGTGCCAGCAGCGGCGGGTCTGGAAACACCATATATTTT. Amino acids: CASSGGSGNTIYF.

This CDR3 reads CASSSVNTGELFF. Here the CDR3 DNA reads TGTGCCAGCAGTTCTGTCAACACCGGGGAGCTGTTTTTT. This chain connects TRBV6-2 or TRBV6-3 to TRBJ2-2; D gene ambiguous. Trimming cost V 4 bases and J 2 bases, with 5 bases left between them. This CDR3 is built from 13 residues. Germline V gene data show CDR1 as MNHEY and CDR2 as SVGEGT.

This clone was counted between two and nine times. The genes are TRBV4-2 and TRBJ2-7; no reliable D call. Germline V gives CDR1 LGHNA, CDR2 YNFKEQ. CDR3 length: 13 residues. Trimming cost V 4 bases and J 0 bases, with 7 bases left between them. CDR3 sequence reads: CASSRVLSYEQYF. CDR3 nucleotide sequence: TGTGCCAGCAGCCGGGTTCTCTCCTACGAGCAGTACTTC.

J is TRBJ2-5 and V is TRBV7-6; TRBD2 matches 9 bases. The J segment lost 7 bases and the V segment lost 5 bases, leaving 11 bases of the junction unmatched. The CDR3 has 15 residues. Looked up from germline, CDR1 is SGHVS and CDR2 is FNYEAQ. The CDR3 protein is CASSATLAGSRTQYF. CDR3 coding DNA: TGTGCCAGCAGCGCTACTCTAGCGGGGTCTAGGACCCAGTACTTC.

This sequence joins TRBV7-2 and TRBJ2-1; 8 nucleotides match TRBD1. CDR1 is SGHTA and CDR2 is FQGNSA in the germline V gene. V trimming: 3 bases; J trimming: 1 base; junction bases outside the gene matches: 2. The CDR3 loop spans 15 amino acids. CDR3 protein: CASSFGQGSYNEQFF. The CDR3 coding sequence is TGTGCCAGCAGCTTTGGACAGGGATCCTACAATGAGCAGTTCTTC.

The V and J genes are TRBV14 and TRBJ2-4; D gene ambiguous. CDR1 SGHDN and CDR2 FVKESK come from the germline V gene. The CDR3 spans 13 residues. V gave up 4 bases and J gave up 1 base, with 5 bases separating them. The CDR3 here is CASSPLAKNIQYF. CDR3 in DNA: TGTGCCAGCAGCCCATTGGCCAAAAACATTCAGTACTTC.

V usage is TRBV28 and J usage is TRBJ2-1; the D gene is possibly TRBD2 (5 bases). The CDR3 has 12 residues. V was clipped by 6 bases and J by 3 bases, with 6 bases between them. Germline V gene data show CDR1 as MDHEN and CDR2 as SYDVKM. CDR3 coding DNA: TGTGCCAGCAGGGACTTCTACAATGAGCAGTTCTTC. Its translation: CASRDFYNEQFF.

This clone was observed once. This rearrangement joins TRBV4-1 to TRBJ2-7; TRBD1 is a possible D gene (6 bases). Germline V CDR1 and CDR2: MGHRA, YSYEKL. Trimming cost V 6 bases and J 2 bases, with 17 bases left between them. The CDR3 has 15 residues. The CDR3, as DNA: TGCGCCAGCAGTCTCCAAACCACAGGGCCCTACGAGCAGTACTTC. Its translation is CASSLQTTGPYEQYF.

The chain recombines TRBV2 with TRBJ1-1, with D hard to call. This CDR3 is built from 13 residues. V lost 10 bases and J 10 bases, leaving 22 bases between the germline ends. Germline CDR1 and CDR2: SNHLY and FYNNEI. The CDR3 DNA sequence: TGTGCCACCACTTCAGGAATAGATTTCGGAGCTTTCTTT. Translating gives CATTSGIDFGAFF.

This clone was seen a single time. CDR3 residues: CASSPRKIADPYEQYF. The DNA for the CDR3 is TGTGCCAGCAGCCCCCGTAAAATAGCGGACCCCTACGAGCAGTACTTC. This chain joins TRBV28 and TRBJ2-7, with a tentative D call TRBD2 (6 bases). The CDR3 length is 16 residues. Germline assignment: CDR1 MDHEN and CDR2 SYDVKM. Between the trimmed V and J ends, which lost 6 bases and 2 bases, there was a span of 20 bases.

The table lists this clone with a count of one. V and J are TRBV24-1 and TRBJ2-3; D is unclear. The CDR3 covers 15 residues. Trimming stripped 3 bases from V and 0 bases from J, with 9 bases between. The germline gives CDR1 KGHDR, CDR2 SFDVKD. The CDR3 bases are TGTGCCACCAGTGATATTGGGGATAGCACAGATACGCAGTATTTT. This encodes CATSDIGDSTDTQYF.

The chain uses TRBV6-5 and TRBJ1-1; 7 bases map to TRBD1. The trim removed 2 bases at V and 7 bases at J, leaving 4 bases unmatched. Germline assignment: CDR1 MNHEY and CDR2 SVGAGI. The CDR3 totals 13 residues. CDR3 region: CASSYPGQVEAFF. The CDR3 DNA follows: TGTGCCAGCAGTTACCCTGGACAGGTTGAAGCTTTCTTT.

This rearrangement joins TRBV19 to TRBJ1-5; D is ambiguous. In germline, CDR1 is LNHDA, CDR2 SQIVND (reference sequence). This CDR3 region has 12 residues. Trimming removed 4 bases from V and 9 bases from J, with 10 bases in between. The CDR3 protein is CASSTAHGPQHF. Here the CDR3 DNA reads TGTGCCAGTAGTACCGCGCACGGGCCCCAGCATTTT.